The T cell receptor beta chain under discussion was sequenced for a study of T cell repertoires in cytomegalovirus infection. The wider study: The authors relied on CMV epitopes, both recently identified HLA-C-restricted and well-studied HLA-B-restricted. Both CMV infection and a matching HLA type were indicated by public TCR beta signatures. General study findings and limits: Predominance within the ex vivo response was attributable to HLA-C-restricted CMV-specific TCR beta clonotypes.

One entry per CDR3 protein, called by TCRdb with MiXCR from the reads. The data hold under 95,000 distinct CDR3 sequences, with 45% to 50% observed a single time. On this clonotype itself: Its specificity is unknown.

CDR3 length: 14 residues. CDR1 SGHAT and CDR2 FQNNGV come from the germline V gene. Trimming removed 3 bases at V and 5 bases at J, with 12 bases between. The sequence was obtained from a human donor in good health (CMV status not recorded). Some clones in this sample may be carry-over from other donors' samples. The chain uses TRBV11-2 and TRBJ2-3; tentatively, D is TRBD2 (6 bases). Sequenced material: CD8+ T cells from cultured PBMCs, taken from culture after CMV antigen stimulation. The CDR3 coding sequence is TGTGCCAGCAGCTTTAGCGGCTTCAAAGATACGCAGTATTTT. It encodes CASSFSGFKDTQYF.